What follows are 15 T cell receptor beta chains derived from one specimen sequenced in a study of cytomegalovirus exposure and HLA in healthy donors. Primers: 60 Vbeta forward and 13 Jbeta reverse. Libraries were prepared by immunoSEQ multiplex PCR; TCRdb keeps only in-frame clonotypes and omits some of them. The table lists about 80,000 clones, 65% to 70% of them singletons. Sequenced sample: PBMCs. These receptor sequences come from a woman in her forties or fifties in good health and CMV-seropositive.

This clone was found a few times. The V call is TRBV6-1, the J call TRBJ1-2; 8 nucleotides line up with TRBD1. CDR1 and CDR2 (germline): MNHNS, SASEGT. The length of the CDR3 is 12 residues. Unmatched junction bases numbered 6, after V lost 10 bases and J lost 5 bases. In DNA, the CDR3 is TGTGCCACCTCCGGGACAGGTTATGGCTACACCTTC. Its translation is CATSGTGYGYTF.

This clone was recorded once. Mismatch with germline at one junction end may stem from a read error. The chain combines TRBV7-9 with TRBJ2-7, with D unresolved. CDR3 length: 11 residues. Looked up from germline, CDR1 is SEHNR and CDR2 is FQNEAQ (reference sequence). CDR3 DNA sequence: TGTTCCAGCAGCTTCATCTACGAGCAGTACTTC. It yields the protein CSSSFIYEQYF. Looking up the rest from reference TRBV7-9 and TRBJ2-7 gives the full variable domain: DTGVSQNPRHKITKRGQNVTFRCDPISEHNRLYWYRQTLGQGPEFLTYFQNEAQLEKSRLLSDRFSAERPKGSFSTLEIQRTEQGDSAMYLCSSSFIYEQYFGPGTRLTVT.

A remark on this clone: A junction boundary mismatches the germline segment, possibly from a read error. The chain uses TRBV6-1 and TRBJ2-7; no reliable D call. From germline, CDR1 is MNHNS and CDR2 SASEGT. The CDR3 is made up of 13 amino acids. The CDR3 reads CATMPSAGYEQSF. The CDR3 DNA reads TGTGCCACCATGCCGTCCGCAGGCTACGAGCAGTCCTTC.

The J gene is TRBJ2-6, the V gene TRBV9; TRBD1 matches at 7 bases. The ends lost 3 bases at V and 2 bases at J; junction bases unmatched: 2. Germline CDR1 and CDR2: SGDLS and YYNGEE. This CDR3 spans 15 amino acids. CDR3 in amino acids: CASSGQGPGANVLTF. Written as DNA, the CDR3 is TGTGCCAGCAGCGGACAGGGTCCTGGGGCCAACGTCCTGACTTTC.

The CDR3 protein is CASSWTPNTEAFF. Here the CDR3 DNA reads TGTGCCAGTAGCTGGACACCGAACACTGAAGCTTTCTTT. J is TRBJ1-1 and V is TRBV19; perhaps TRBD1 as D (5 bases). Trimming shortened V by 6 bases and J by 1 base, and 9 bases separated the two germline ends. The V gene's germline CDR1 is LNHDA and CDR2 SQIVND (reference sequence). The CDR3 has 13 residues.

This clone came up a few times. The rearrangement links TRBV10-2 to TRBJ1-5; 9 bases match TRBD1. This CDR3 contains 15 residues. Trimming at V came to 1 base and at J to 7 bases, leaving 5 bases not matched to a gene. The germline V gene has CDR1 WSHSY and CDR2 SAAADI. Here the CDR3 reads CASSEWDRDYQPQHF. CDR3 coding DNA: TGCGCCAGCAGTGAGTGGGACAGGGATTACCAGCCCCAGCATTTT.

About this clone: A junction boundary mismatches the germline segment, possibly from a read error. The V gene is TRBV7-7, the J gene TRBJ2-2; TRBD2 agrees at 8 bases. The CDR3 extends over 17 amino acids. CDR1 and CDR2 (germline): SSHAT, FNYEAQ (reference sequence). CDR3 DNA: TGTGCTAGCAGCTTAGCCCCGGGGGGGACGAACACCGGGGAGCTGTTTTTT. Translated, it gives CASSLAPGGTNTGELFF. The full variable domain, rest sourced from reference TRBV7-7 and TRBJ2-2, is GAGVSQSPRYKVTKRGQDVTLRCDPISSHATLYWYQQALGQGPEFLTYFNYEAQPDKSGLPSDRFSAERPEGSISTLTIQRTEQRDSAMYRCASSLAPGGTNTGELFFGEGSRLTVL.

The V and J genes are TRBV7-9 and TRBJ1-2; D is unresolved. The germline V gene has CDR1 SEHNR and CDR2 FQNEAQ (reference sequence). V was clipped by 2 bases and J by 5 bases, with 12 bases between them. The CDR3 totals 14 residues. The CDR3 here is CASSLTPGMYGYTF. Here the CDR3 DNA reads TGTGCCAGCAGCTTAACGCCAGGCATGTATGGCTACACCTTC.

By share of the sample, this clone is medium-sized (0.01 to 0.1%). The chain combines TRBV5-1 with TRBJ1-1; D unresolved. Trimming removed 2 bases from V and 4 bases from J, with 9 bases in between. This CDR3 has 13 residues. Germline V gene data show CDR1 as SGHRS and CDR2 as YFSETQ. The chain's CDR3 is CASSLWEGTEAFF. The CDR3 nucleotides are TGCGCCAGCAGCTTATGGGAGGGCACTGAAGCTTTCTTT.

This chain uses TRBV9 with TRBJ2-3, with 9 bases aligning to TRBD2. The trim removed 4 bases at V and 5 bases at J, leaving 5 bases unmatched. The germline V gene has CDR1 SGDLS and CDR2 YYNGEE. The CDR3 is 14 amino acids. In DNA, the CDR3 is TGTGCCAGCAGCCGCGGGGGGGCAGGAGATACGCAGTATTTT. This gives the protein CASSRGGAGDTQYF.

The J gene is TRBJ1-5, the V gene TRBV19; D call uncertain. Trimming stripped 5 bases from V and 9 bases from J, with 8 bases between. Per germline, CDR1 LNHDA and CDR2 SQIVND (reference sequence). There are 11 residues in the CDR3. The CDR3 spells CASSLGGPQHF. CDR3 in DNA: TGTGCCAGTAGTCTCGGTGGGCCCCAGCATTTT. Looking up the rest from reference TRBV19 and TRBJ1-5 gives the full variable domain: DGGITQSPKYLFRKEGQNVTLSCEQNLNHDAMYWYRQDPGQGLRLIYYSQIVNDFQKGDIAEGYSVSREKKESFPLTVTSAQKNPTAFYLCASSLGGPQHFGDGTRLSIL.

This clone was recorded only once. The V gene is TRBV5-1, the J gene TRBJ1-4, with 9 bases matching TRBD1. V lost 4 bases, J lost 6 bases, and 7 bases stayed unmatched. Germline lookup yields CDR1 SGHRS and CDR2 YFSETQ. The CDR3 sequence is 15 residues long. The CDR3 region is CASSTQQGADEKLFF. The CDR3, as DNA: TGCGCCAGCAGCACTCAACAGGGGGCGGATGAAAAACTGTTTTTT.

This clone came up once. V is TRBV7-9 and J is TRBJ1-1; D is unclear. Germline-derived CDR1 and CDR2 are SEHNR and FQNEAQ (reference sequence). V gave up 5 bases and J gave up 0 bases, with 16 bases separating them. This CDR3 region has 16 residues. The CDR3 reads CASSVRVRGMNTEAFF. The CDR3 DNA follows: TGTGCCAGCAGCGTGAGGGTGAGAGGGATGAACACTGAAGCTTTCTTT.

The chain is built from TRBV9 and TRBJ1-1; the D gene is possibly TRBD1 (5 bases). CDR1 and CDR2 from the germline V gene are SGDLS and YYNGEE. Trimming removed 2 bases at V and 4 bases at J, with 15 bases between. The CDR3 length is 15 residues. The CDR3 nucleotides are TGTGCCAGCAGCGTCGTTTCAGCGGGGGGCACTGAAGCTTTCTTT. Translation gives CASSVVSAGGTEAFF.

V and J are TRBV20-1 and TRBJ1-4; D is unresolved. Germline V gene lookup returns CDR1 DFQATT and CDR2 SNEGSKA (reference sequence). V was cut by 3 bases and J by 8 bases, with 4 bases left in between. The CDR3 spans 10 residues. CDR3 DNA: TGCAGTGCTAGGTTAGAAAAACTGTTTTTT. Translated, it gives CSARLEKLFF.